These T cell receptor beta chains were read from a single sample in a study of PD-1 blockade in classical Hodgkin lymphoma. Assay: immunoSEQ multiplex PCR; the TCRdb copy retains only in-frame clones and omits some. The table records 55,000 to 75,000 clones, about 92% of them present only once. The specimen comprised peripheral blood mononuclear cells (PBMCs), sampled at baseline. These receptors all stem from a human donor with classical Hodgkin lymphoma. The CDR3 runs from the conserved cysteine through the conserved F or W. A D gene is named only where the DNA matches it firmly. Clone size is given for some rows only: seen once, a few or many times, or a class if the clone is expanded.

d_call | j_call | v_call | cdr3_length | clone_size | cdr3_aa | cdr3_nt
. | TRBJ2-5 | TRBV6-5 | 11 | . | CASGGQETQYF | TGTGCCAGCGGGGGTCAAGAGACCCAGTACTTC
. | TRBJ2-1 | TRBV19 | 12 | . | CASNGPYNEQFF | TGTGCCAGTAACGGTCCCTACAATGAGCAGTTCTTC
. | TRBJ2-2 | TRBV21-1 | 17 | . | CASSKPGGSVGTGELFF | TGTGCCAGCAGCAAGCCAGGGGGCAGTGTAGGGACCGGGGAGCTGTTTTTT
TRBD1 | TRBJ1-2 | TRBV7-9 | 14 | once | CASSPWQGVFGYTF | TGTGCCAGCAGCCCGTGGCAGGGGGTCTTTGGCTACACCTTC
. | TRBJ2-2 | TRBV25-1 | 18 | . | CASSESTRGQRYTGELFF | TGTGCCAGCAGTGAATCCACGAGGGGTCAAAGATACACCGGGGAGCTGTTTTTT
. | TRBJ2-1 | TRBV6-6 | 15 | . | CASSYRGNIYNEQFF | TGTGCCAGCAGTTACAGGGGGAATATCTACAATGAGCAGTTCTTC
. | TRBJ2-7 | TRBV5-1 | 15 | once | CASSPRDMSSYEQYF | TGCGCCAGCAGTCCCCGGGACATGAGCTCCTACGAGCAGTACTTC
. | TRBJ1-2 | TRBV9 | 15 | . | CASSPGTGPNYGYTF | TGTGCCAGCAGCCCCGGGACGGGCCCTAACTATGGCTACACCTTC
TRBD1 | TRBJ1-2 | TRBV7-9 | 14 | . | CASSPRTGGGGYTF | TGTGCCAGCAGCCCCCGGACAGGGGGCGGGGGCTACACCTTC
TRBD1 | TRBJ1-2 | TRBV23-1 | 17 | . | CASSQSIGQGRRYGYTF | TGCGCCAGCAGTCAATCCATTGGACAGGGGAGGCGGTATGGCTACACCTTC
. | TRBJ2-7 | TRBV7-9 | 13 | . | CASSLPGTYEQYF | TGTGCCAGCAGCTTACCCGGGACCTACGAGCAGTACTTC
. | TRBJ2-1 | TRBV27 | 18 | once | CASSLSSRRGRPYNEQFF | TGTGCCAGCAGCCTGAGTTCCAGGAGGGGGAGGCCCTACAATGAGCAGTTCTTC
. | TRBJ2-5 | TRBV7-8 | 13 | . | CASSNRAWETQYF | TGTGCCAGCAGCAACAGGGCCTGGGAGACCCAGTACTTC
TRBD2 | TRBJ2-3 | TRBV2 | 16 | . | CASSEGAGGFTDTQYF | TGTGCCAGCAGTGAAGGCGCGGGGGGTTTCACAGATACGCAGTATTTT
TRBD1 | TRBJ2-1 | TRBV27 | 12 | . | CASSLTGDEQFF | TGTGCCAGCAGTTTGACAGGGGATGAGCAGTTCTTC
. | TRBJ1-2 | TRBV5-1 | 13 | . | CASSLVRGDGYTF | TGCGCCAGCAGCTTGGTTCGGGGTGATGGCTACACCTTC
. | TRBJ1-1 | TRBV5-1 | 13 | once | CASSGTQNTEAFF | TGCGCCAGCTCTGGGACACAGAACACTGAAGCTTTCTTT
TRBD2 | TRBJ2-2 | TRBV27 | 15 | . | CASSLGGRGTGELFF | TGTGCCAGCAGTTTAGGCGGGAGAGGCACCGGGGAGCTGTTTTTT
. | TRBJ2-3 | TRBV7-9 | 15 | . | CASPQPRGGADTQYF | TGTGCCAGCCCACAGCCCCGAGGGGGAGCAGATACGCAGTATTTT